The sample holds many counts of the clone carrying this T cell receptor (beta chain). The target antigen is unknown. The entry originates in a study of T cell repertoires in cytomegalovirus infection. The CDR3 runs to 15 residues. V was trimmed by 3 bases and J by 4 bases, leaving 13 bases between them. CDR1 and CDR2 from the germline V gene are SGHVS and FQNEAQ. Findings and caveats of the study: Predominance within the ex vivo response was attributable to HLA-C-restricted CMV-specific TCR beta clonotypes.

TCRdb reprocessed the reads via MiXCR and lists one record per CDR3 protein. The sample has around 530,000 distinct CDR3 sequences, more than 20% seen once; the top ten hold roughly 13%. The clonotype comes from a human donor in good health (CMV status not recorded). Some clones in this sample may be carry-over from other donors' samples. The chain combines TRBV7-8 with TRBJ2-1; D is ambiguous. The specimen was PBMCs. CDR3 in amino acids: CASSFSITGYNEQFF. CDR3 bases: TGTGCCAGCAGCTTTTCAATCACTGGGTACAATGAGCAGTTCTTC.